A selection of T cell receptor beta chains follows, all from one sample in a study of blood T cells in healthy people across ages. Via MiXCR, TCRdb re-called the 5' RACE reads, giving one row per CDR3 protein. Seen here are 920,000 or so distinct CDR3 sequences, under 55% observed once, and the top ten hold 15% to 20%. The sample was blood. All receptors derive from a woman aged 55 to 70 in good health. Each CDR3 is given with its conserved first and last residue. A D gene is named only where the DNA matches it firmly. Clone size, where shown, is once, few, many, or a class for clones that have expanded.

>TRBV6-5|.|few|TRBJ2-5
CAAARPDTETQYF
TGTGCTGCGGCCCGCCCCGACACAGAGACCCAGTACTTC
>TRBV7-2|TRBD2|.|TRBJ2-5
CASTQLAGRDETQYF
TGTGCCAGCACTCAACTAGCGGGGAGGGACGAGACCCAGTACTTC
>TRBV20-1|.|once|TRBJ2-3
CSARSTGSDTQYF
TGCAGTGCTAGATCCACAGGGTCAGATACGCAGTATTTT
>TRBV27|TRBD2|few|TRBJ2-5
CASSRGGYETQYF
TGTGCCAGCAGCCGCGGGGGGTATGAGACCCAGTACTTC
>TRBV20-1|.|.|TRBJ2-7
CSAQTLRRHSYEQYF
TGCAGTGCTCAAACTCTACGTAGACACTCCTACGAGCAGTACTTC
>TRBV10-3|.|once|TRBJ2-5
CATGPEWQETQYF
TGTGCCACCGGCCCGGAGTGGCAAGAGACCCAGTACTTC
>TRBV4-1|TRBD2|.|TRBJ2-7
CASSREGLAGSYEQYF
TGCGCCAGCAGCCGAGAAGGACTAGCGGGATCCTACGAGCAGTACTTC
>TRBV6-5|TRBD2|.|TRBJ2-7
CASSYNPSGTTTGGSYNEQYF
TGTGCCAGCAGTTACAACCCGTCCGGGACTACTACGGGAGGCTCCTACAATGAGCAGTACTTC
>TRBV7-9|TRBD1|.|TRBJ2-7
CASSPHTGTGAYEQYF
TGTGCCAGCAGCCCGCATACCGGGACAGGGGCCTACGAGCAGTACTTC
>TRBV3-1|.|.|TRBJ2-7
CASSIRTPGLAHEQYF
TGTGCCAGCAGCATACGGACCCCGGGGCTAGCCCACGAGCAGTACTTC
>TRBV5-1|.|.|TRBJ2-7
CASSSGGLHEQYF
TGCGCCAGCAGCTCGGGTGGGTTGCACGAGCAGTACTTC
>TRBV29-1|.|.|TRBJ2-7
CSVTGSVFNEQYF
TGCAGCGTTACGGGGTCGGTATTCAATGAGCAGTACTTC
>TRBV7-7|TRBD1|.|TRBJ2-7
CASSSNAGTGSNEQYF
TGTGCCAGCAGCTCGAACGCCGGGACAGGGTCGAATGAGCAGTACTTC
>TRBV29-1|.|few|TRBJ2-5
CSVAGGLFGMKQYF
TGCAGCGTTGCTGGGGGGCTGTTTGGGATGAAGCAGTACTTC
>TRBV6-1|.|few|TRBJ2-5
CASKRWDQETQYF
TGTGCCAGCAAGAGATGGGATCAAGAGACCCAGTACTTC
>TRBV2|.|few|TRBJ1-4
CASSKPNEKLFF
TGTGCCAGCTCAAAGCCTAATGAAAAACTGTTTTTT
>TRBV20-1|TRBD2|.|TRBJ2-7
CSALEAGVSGYNEQYF
TGCAGTGCTCTTGAGGCGGGAGTATCGGGTTACAATGAGCAGTACTTC
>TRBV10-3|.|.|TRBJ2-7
CAISPGPIYEQYF
TGTGCCATCAGTCCGGGACCGATCTACGAGCAGTACTTC
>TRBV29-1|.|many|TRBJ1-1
CSVQSPGEAFF
TGCAGCGTCCAATCCCCGGGAGAAGCTTTCTTT
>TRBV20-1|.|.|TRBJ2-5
CSVPARTIKETQYF
TGCAGTGTCCCTGCCCGGACTATAAAAGAGACCCAGTACTTC
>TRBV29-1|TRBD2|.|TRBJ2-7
CSVYNGLDNYEQYF
TGCAGCGTCTACAATGGACTAGATAACTACGAGCAGTACTTC
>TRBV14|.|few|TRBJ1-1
CASSLSLREEAFF
TGTGCCAGCAGCCTGTCCTTAAGGGAAGAAGCTTTCTTT
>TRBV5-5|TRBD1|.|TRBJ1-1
CASSLVGQAFVGTEAFF
TGTGCCAGCAGCTTGGTGGGACAGGCGTTCGTCGGGACTGAAGCTTTCTTT
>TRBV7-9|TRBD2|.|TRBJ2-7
CASSFYVKRGDYEQYF
TGTGCCAGCAGCTTTTATGTGAAGCGGGGGGACTACGAGCAGTACTTC
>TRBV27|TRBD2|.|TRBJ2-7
CASSLQPGLSSSYEQYF
TGTGCCAGCAGTCTTCAACCGGGACTAAGTTCTTCCTACGAGCAGTACTTC
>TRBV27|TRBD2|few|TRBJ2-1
CASSQGLAGVGEQFF
TGTGCCAGCAGCCAGGGACTAGCGGGAGTCGGGGAGCAGTTCTTC
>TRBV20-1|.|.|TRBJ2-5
CSASSGEPQETQYF
TGCAGTGCTAGTTCGGGGGAGCCGCAAGAGACCCAGTACTTC
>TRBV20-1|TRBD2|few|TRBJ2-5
CSARTSGRGETQYF
TGCAGTGCTAGAACCTCAGGGAGGGGAGAGACCCAGTACTTC
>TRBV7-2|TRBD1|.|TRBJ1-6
CASSAHRGNNSPLHF
TGTGCCAGCAGCGCCCACAGGGGCAATAATTCACCCCTCCACTTT
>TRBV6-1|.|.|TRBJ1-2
CAAATDLLYGYTF
TGTGCCGCCGCTACGGATCTCCTCTATGGCTACACCTTC
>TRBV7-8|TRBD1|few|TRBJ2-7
CASSLASGQGGGEQYF
TGTGCCAGCAGCTTAGCGTCGGGACAGGGGGGAGGAGAGCAGTACTTC
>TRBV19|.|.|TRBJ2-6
CASNFRAGANVLTF
TGTGCCAGCAACTTCAGGGCTGGGGCCAACGTCCTGACTTTC
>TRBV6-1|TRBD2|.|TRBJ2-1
CASSEKGSGRDEQFF
TGTGCCAGCAGTGAAAAGGGTAGCGGGAGAGATGAGCAGTTCTTC
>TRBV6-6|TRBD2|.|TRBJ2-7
CASSYLGLGYEQYF
TGTGCCAGCAGTTATCTGGGACTAGGCTACGAGCAGTACTTC
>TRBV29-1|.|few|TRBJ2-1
CSVGPLEPSYNEQFF
TGCAGCGTTGGCCCATTAGAACCTTCCTACAATGAGCAGTTCTTC
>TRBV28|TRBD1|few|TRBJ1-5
CASSRTGWPQHF
TGTGCCAGCAGTCGGACAGGGTGGCCCCAGCATTTT
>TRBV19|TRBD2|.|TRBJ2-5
CASSMAVSGARETQYF
TGTGCCAGTAGTATGGCCGTTAGCGGGGCTCGGGAGACCCAGTACTTC
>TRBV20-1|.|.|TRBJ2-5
CSARRAQETQYF
TGCAGCGCAAGAAGGGCCCAAGAGACCCAGTACTTC
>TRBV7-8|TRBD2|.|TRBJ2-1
CVSSPQGLAGGEQFF
TGTGTCAGCAGCCCCCAGGGACTAGCGGGAGGTGAGCAGTTCTTC
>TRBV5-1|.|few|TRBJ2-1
CASSLSWVQGPIRDEQFF
TGCGCCAGCAGCTTGTCCTGGGTACAAGGGCCCATACGGGATGAGCAGTTCTTC
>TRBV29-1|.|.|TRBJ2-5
CSVLEFSTQYF
TGCAGCGTTTTGGAGTTCTCGACCCAGTACTTC
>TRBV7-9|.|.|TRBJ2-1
CASSTGPQSSYEQFF
TGTGCCAGCAGCACCGGGCCCCAAAGCTCCTACGAGCAGTTCTTC
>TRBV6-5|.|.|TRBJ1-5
CASRRSPQPQHF
TGTGCCAGCAGACGGTCTCCCCAGCCCCAGCATTTT
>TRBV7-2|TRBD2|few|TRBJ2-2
CASSLGLAVTGELFF
TGTGCCAGCAGCTTAGGTCTAGCGGTAACCGGGGAGCTGTTTTTT
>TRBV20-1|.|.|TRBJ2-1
CSATATGPHEQFF
TGCAGTGCTACTGCTACAGGGCCCCATGAGCAGTTCTTC
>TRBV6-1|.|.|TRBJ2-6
CASIRDPYSGANVLTF
TGTGCCAGCATCCGGGACCCTTACTCTGGGGCCAACGTCCTGACTTTC